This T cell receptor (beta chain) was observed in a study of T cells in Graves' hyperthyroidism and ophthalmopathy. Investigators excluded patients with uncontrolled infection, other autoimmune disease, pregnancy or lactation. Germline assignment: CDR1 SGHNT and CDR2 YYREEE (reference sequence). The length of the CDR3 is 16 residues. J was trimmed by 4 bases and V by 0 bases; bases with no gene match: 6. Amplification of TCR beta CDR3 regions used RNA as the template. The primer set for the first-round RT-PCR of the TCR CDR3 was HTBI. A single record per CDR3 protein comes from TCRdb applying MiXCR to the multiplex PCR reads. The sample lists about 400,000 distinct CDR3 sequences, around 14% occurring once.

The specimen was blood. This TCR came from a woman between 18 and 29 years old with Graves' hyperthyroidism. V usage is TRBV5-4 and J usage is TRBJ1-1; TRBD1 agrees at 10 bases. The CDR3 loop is CASSLGGDRGLTEAFF. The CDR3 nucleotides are TGTGCCAGCAGCTTGGGGGGAGACAGGGGGCTCACTGAAGCTTTCTTT.